This record covers a single T cell receptor (beta chain). The antigen is unknown. Reanalyzing the 10x single-cell sequencing reads, TCRdb keeps one entry per CDR3 protein, without DNA. This sample's table reports several hundred distinct CDR3 sequences. The data are from a study of CD8 T cells in cerebrospinal fluid in Alzheimer's disease. Study-wide results and limits: Compared with controls, mild cognitive impairment or Alzheimer's disease patients showed higher maximum CSF clone percentages.

No participant had an acute infectious disease, and all were physically fit. Biomarkers including neurofilament, amyloid-beta and tau confirmed neurodegeneration in the patients. For droplet-based sequencing, live CSF cells were sorted using a live/dead marker. The sequence derives from a human donor with Parkinson's disease. Sequenced input: cerebrospinal fluid.

The chain's CDR3 is CASSLGSLAGGEQFF. V gene TRBV5-5 combines with J gene TRBJ2-1. The CDR3 is made up of 15 amino acids. CDR1 is SGHKS, CDR2 YYEKEE, per germline (reference sequence).